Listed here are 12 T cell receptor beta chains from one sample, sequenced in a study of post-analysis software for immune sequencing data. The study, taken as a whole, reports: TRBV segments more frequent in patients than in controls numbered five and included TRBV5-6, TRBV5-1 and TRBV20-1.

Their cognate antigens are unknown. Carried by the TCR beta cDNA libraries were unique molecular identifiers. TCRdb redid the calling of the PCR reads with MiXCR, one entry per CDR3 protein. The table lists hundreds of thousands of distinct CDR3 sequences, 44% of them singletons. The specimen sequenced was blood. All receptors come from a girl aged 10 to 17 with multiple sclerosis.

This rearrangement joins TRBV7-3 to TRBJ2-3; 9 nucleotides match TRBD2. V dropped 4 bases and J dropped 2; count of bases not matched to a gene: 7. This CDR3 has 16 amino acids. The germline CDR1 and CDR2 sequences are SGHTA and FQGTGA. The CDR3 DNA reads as TGTGCCAGCAGCTGGGGTGGCGGGGGGGCCACAGATACGCAGTATTTT. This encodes CASSWGGGGATDTQYF. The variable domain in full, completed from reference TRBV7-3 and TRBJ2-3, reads GAGVSQTPSNKVTEKGKYVELRCDPISGHTALYWYRQSLGQGPEFLIYFQGTGAADDSGLPNDRFFAVRPEGSVSTLKIQRTERGDSAVYLCASSWGGGGATDTQYFGPGTRLTVL.

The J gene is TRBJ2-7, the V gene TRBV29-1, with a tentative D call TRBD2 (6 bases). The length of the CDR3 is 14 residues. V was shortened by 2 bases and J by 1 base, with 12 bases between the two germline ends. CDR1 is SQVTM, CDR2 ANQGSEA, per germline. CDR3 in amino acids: CSVEQPEGSYEQYF. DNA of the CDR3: TGCAGCGTTGAACAGCCGGAGGGTTCCTACGAGCAGTACTTC.

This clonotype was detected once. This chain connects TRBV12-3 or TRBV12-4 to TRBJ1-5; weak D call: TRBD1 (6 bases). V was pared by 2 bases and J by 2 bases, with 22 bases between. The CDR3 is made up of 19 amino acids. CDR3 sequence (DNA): TGTGCCAGCAGTTTAACCACAGGGTTTTCGCGGTGGGGCAATCAGCCCCAGCATTTT. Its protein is CASSLTTGFSRWGNQPQHF.

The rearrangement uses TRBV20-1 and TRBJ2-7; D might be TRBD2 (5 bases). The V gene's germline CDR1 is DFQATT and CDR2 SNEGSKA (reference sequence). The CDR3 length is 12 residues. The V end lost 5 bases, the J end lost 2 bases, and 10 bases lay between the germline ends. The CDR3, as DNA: TGCAGTGCTCCCGGACTGGCCTACGAGCAGTACTTC. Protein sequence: CSAPGLAYEQYF.

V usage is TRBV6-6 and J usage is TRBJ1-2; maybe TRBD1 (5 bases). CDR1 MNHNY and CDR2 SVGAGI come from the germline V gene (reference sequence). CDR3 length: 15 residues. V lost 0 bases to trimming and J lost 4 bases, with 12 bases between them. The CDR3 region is CASSYSNDRGYGYTF. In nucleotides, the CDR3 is TGTGCCAGCAGTTACTCGAACGACAGAGGCTATGGCTACACCTTC.

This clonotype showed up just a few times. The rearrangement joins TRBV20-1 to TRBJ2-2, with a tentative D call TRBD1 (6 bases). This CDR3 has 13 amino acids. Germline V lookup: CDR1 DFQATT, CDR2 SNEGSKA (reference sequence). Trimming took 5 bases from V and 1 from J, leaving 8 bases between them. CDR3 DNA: TGCAGTGCTGGGGGCCGGAACACCGGGGAGCTGTTTTTT. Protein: CSAGGRNTGELFF.

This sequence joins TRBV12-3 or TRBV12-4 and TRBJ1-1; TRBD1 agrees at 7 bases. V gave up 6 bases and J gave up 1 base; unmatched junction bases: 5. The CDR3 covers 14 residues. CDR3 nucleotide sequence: TGTGCCAGCAGCGGGGGGACAGCGAACACTGAAGCTTTCTTT. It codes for CASSGGTANTEAFF.

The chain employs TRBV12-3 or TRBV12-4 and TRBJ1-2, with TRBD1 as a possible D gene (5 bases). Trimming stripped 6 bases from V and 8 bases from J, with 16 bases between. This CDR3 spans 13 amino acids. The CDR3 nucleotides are TGTGCCAGCAGCAGAGAGGGACGGGAAGGCTACACCTTC. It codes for CASSREGREGYTF.

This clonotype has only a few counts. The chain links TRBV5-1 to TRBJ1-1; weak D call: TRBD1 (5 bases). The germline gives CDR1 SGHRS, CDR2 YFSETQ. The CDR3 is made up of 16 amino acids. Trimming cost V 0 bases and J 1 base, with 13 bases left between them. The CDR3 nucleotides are TGCGCCAGCAGCTTGGGGGTCGGGGGAGAGAACACTGAAGCTTTCTTT. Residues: CASSLGVGGENTEAFF.

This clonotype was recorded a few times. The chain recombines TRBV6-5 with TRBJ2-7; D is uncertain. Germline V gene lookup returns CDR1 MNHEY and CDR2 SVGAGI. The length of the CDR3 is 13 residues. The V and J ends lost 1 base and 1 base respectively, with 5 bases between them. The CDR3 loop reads CASSYLESYEQYF. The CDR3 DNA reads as TGTGCCAGCAGTTACTTGGAGTCCTACGAGCAGTACTTC.

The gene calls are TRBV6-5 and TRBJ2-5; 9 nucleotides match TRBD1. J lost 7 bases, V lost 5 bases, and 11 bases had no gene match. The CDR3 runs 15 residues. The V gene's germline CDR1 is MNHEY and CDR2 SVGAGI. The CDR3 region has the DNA TGTGCCAGCAGTGACGGGGACAGGGTCATTGGGACCCAGTACTTC. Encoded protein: CASSDGDRVIGTQYF.

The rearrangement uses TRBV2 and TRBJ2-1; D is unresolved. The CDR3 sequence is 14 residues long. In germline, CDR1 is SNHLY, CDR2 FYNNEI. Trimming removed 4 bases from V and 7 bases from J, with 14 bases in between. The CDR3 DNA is TGTGCCAGCAGTGCCCAGCGCCTTATGAATGAGCAGTTCTTC. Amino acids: CASSAQRLMNEQFF.